A single sample gave rise to the 26 T cell receptor beta chains below, sequenced in a study of CD8+CD57+ T cells in acquired aplastic anemia. CDR3 and TCR beta VDJ profiling relied on a genomic DNA template. MiXCR was run by TCRdb on the reads, yielding one entry per CDR3 protein. The sample carries some 190,000 distinct CDR3 sequences, approximately 49% recorded once. Sequenced material: sorted CD4+, CD8+, or CD8+CD57+ T cells (not recorded which) from PBMCs. All receptors come from a human donor in good health.

V usage is TRBV5-4 and J usage is TRBJ2-2; D is tentatively TRBD1 or TRBD2 (5 bases each). The CDR3 has 14 amino acids. Germline CDR1 reads SGHNT; CDR2 reads YYREEE (reference sequence). Trimming pared 5 bases from V and 0 bases from J, leaving 8 bases between. The CDR3 DNA follows: TGTGCCAGCAGACAGGACTCGAACACCGGGGAGCTGTTTTTT. This codes for CASRQDSNTGELFF.

This chain joins TRBV13 and TRBJ2-3, with 9 bases that match TRBD2. The V gene end was trimmed by 5 bases and the J gene end by 10 bases; junction bases not matched to a gene: 16. Per the germline V gene, CDR1 is PRHDT and CDR2 is FYEKMQ (reference sequence). The CDR3 is made up of 16 amino acids. For the CDR3, the DNA is TGTGCCAGCAGCGTTGTGGGGGTGGTAGCGGGAGTTGCGCAGTATTTT. It translates to CASSVVGVVAGVAQYF. The variable domain in full, completed from reference TRBV13 and TRBJ2-3, reads AAGVIQSPRHLIKEKRETATLKCYPIPRHDTVYWYQQGPGQDPQFLISFYEKMQSDKGSIPDRFSAQQFSDYHSELNMSSLELGDSALYFCASSVVGVVAGVAQYFGPGTRLTVL.

This clonotype was counted a few times. The chain recombines TRBV30 with TRBJ2-7; 7 bases match TRBD1. Germline V CDR1 and CDR2: GTSNPN, SVGIG (reference sequence). The CDR3 has 14 residues. With 3 bases clipped from V and 5 bases from J, the junction kept 10 bases outside the gene matches. DNA of the CDR3: TGTGCCTGGAGGGTGGCGACAGGGCCCCACGAGCAGTACTTC. Its translation: CAWRVATGPHEQYF.

The CDR3 bases are TGTGCCAGCAGCTTAATCAGCGGGCCCCAGCATTTT. Encoded protein: CASSLISGPQHF. The chain is built from TRBV7-9 and TRBJ1-5; D remains unclear. The CDR3 length is 12 residues. Trimming took 2 bases from V and 9 from J, leaving 8 bases between them. CDR1 is SEHNR and CDR2 is FQNEAQ in the germline V gene (reference sequence).

This clonotype was seen many times. V gene TRBV15 combines with J gene TRBJ1-3, with D possibly being TRBD1 (5 bases). CDR1 LNHNV and CDR2 YYDKDF come from the germline V gene (reference sequence). Trimming took off 0 bases at V and 0 bases at J, with 12 bases between the two ends. CDR3 length equals 17 residues. The CDR3 reads CATSREHRLSSGNTIYF. The CDR3 nucleotides read TGTGCCACCAGCAGAGAGCACAGGCTGAGCTCTGGAAACACCATATATTTT.

The J gene is TRBJ2-7, the V gene TRBV6-1; 10 bases line up with TRBD2. Germline-derived CDR1 and CDR2 are MNHNS and SASEGT. This CDR3 has 17 residues. The V and J ends lost 7 bases and 2 bases, in that order; junction bases with no gene match: 14. The CDR3 is CASTLGSGRRWAYEQYF. The DNA for the CDR3 is TGTGCCAGCACTCTCGGTAGCGGGAGGCGTTGGGCCTACGAGCAGTACTTC.

The CDR3 region is CAISDYEGTSGKVDTQYF. The CDR3, as DNA: TGTGCCATCAGTGATTACGAGGGGACTAGCGGGAAGGTAGATACGCAGTATTTT. The chain uses TRBV10-3 and TRBJ2-3; 13 bases are shared with TRBD2. V gave up 3 bases and J gave up 5 bases; unmatched junction bases: 11. This CDR3 has 18 amino acids. Per germline, CDR1 ENHRY and CDR2 SYGVKD.

The V and J genes are TRBV20-1 and TRBJ2-3; 8 nucleotides agree with TRBD2. The CDR3 has 18 amino acids. Germline-derived CDR1 and CDR2 are DFQATT and SNEGSKA (reference sequence). V lost 0 bases, J lost 1 base, and 12 bases stayed unmatched. DNA of the CDR3: TGCAGTGCTAGAGACACGGATAGCGGGACGCGGGGCACAGATACGCAGTATTTT. This translates into CSARDTDSGTRGTDTQYF.

V and J are TRBV10-3 and TRBJ2-7; D possibly corresponds to TRBD1 (6 bases). V was shortened by 1 base and J by 1 base, with 14 bases between the two germline ends. CDR3 length: 16 residues. Germline V gene data show CDR1 as ENHRY and CDR2 as SYGVKD. In nucleotides, the CDR3 is TGTGCCATCAGTGAGTTAGACAGGTCTTCATCCTACGAGCAGTACTTC. This codes for CAISELDRSSSYEQYF.

CDR3 sequence (DNA): TGTGCCAGCAGACCGCAGGCCAAAGAGACCCAGTACTTC. It codes for CASRPQAKETQYF. This chain links TRBV5-8 with TRBJ2-5; D uncertain. Germline V lookup: CDR1 SGHTS, CDR2 YDEGEE. CDR3 length equals 13 residues. Trimming stripped 5 bases from V and 3 bases from J, with 11 bases between. Based on the CDR3 plus reference TRBV5-8 and TRBJ2-5, the full variable domain is EAGVTQSPTHLIKTRGQQATLRCSPISGHTSVYWYQQALGLGLQFLLWYDEGEERNRGNFPPRFSGRQFPNYSSELNVNALELEDSALYLCASRPQAKETQYFGPGTRLLVL.

This clonotype was observed at least ten times. This sequence joins TRBV12-3 or TRBV12-4 and TRBJ1-2; no firm D call. The germline V and J ends were trimmed by 3 bases and 2 bases, with 10 bases remaining between them. CDR3 size: 14 residues. In DNA form, the CDR3 reads TGTGCCAGCAGTTTCGGAGGGAAGAACTATGGCTACACCTTC. Its protein is CASSFGGKNYGYTF.

The chain couples TRBV10-1 to TRBJ1-2, with 8 nucleotides matching TRBD1. The CDR3 sequence is 15 residues long. Trimming cost V 2 bases and J 8 bases; bases outside gene matches: 10. Germline CDR1 is WNHNN and CDR2 is SYGVQD (reference sequence). The CDR3 DNA sequence: TGCGCCAGCAGTGAGGACTCAGGGGGCAGGGGAGGCTACACCTTC. This gives the protein CASSEDSGGRGGYTF.

This clonotype came up a few times. This rearrangement joins TRBV18 to TRBJ1-2, with D maybe TRBD1 (5 bases). Germline V gene data show CDR1 as KGHSH and CDR2 as LQKENI. The CDR3 has 14 amino acids. The V end lost 2 bases, the J end lost 4 bases, and 11 bases lay between the germline ends. CDR3 amino acids: CASSPLGTSYGYTF. The CDR3, as DNA: TGTGCCAGCTCACCATTGGGGACGAGCTATGGCTACACCTTC.

The V gene is TRBV7-9, the J gene TRBJ2-7; no definite D call. Trimming stripped 2 bases from V and 2 bases from J, with 10 bases between. Germline V gives CDR1 SEHNR, CDR2 FQNEAQ (reference sequence). CDR3 length equals 14 residues. The CDR3 spells CASSLTGNTYEQYF. In nucleotides, the CDR3 is TGTGCCAGCAGCTTAACGGGCAACACCTACGAGCAGTACTTC.

The rearrangement uses TRBV10-3 and TRBJ2-3; D is ambiguous. The V end lost 10 bases, the J end lost 6 bases, and 11 bases lay between the germline ends. The CDR3 has 11 residues. Per germline, CDR1 ENHRY and CDR2 SYGVKD. The CDR3 region is CASGDTDTQYF. CDR3 bases: TGTGCCAGCGGAGACACGGATACGCAGTATTTT.

The chain has TRBV24-1 and TRBJ2-1, with 10 bases that match TRBD1. This CDR3 contains 15 residues. Germline values: CDR1 KGHDR, CDR2 SFDVKD. V lost 6 bases and J lost 8; bases outside the gene matches: 9. In DNA, the CDR3 is TGTGCCACCAGTCATAAGGGACAGGGGAGTGATGAGCAGTTCTTC. It specifies CATSHKGQGSDEQFF.

This chain connects TRBV4-2 to TRBJ2-1; 11 bases fit TRBD2. Trimming cost V 0 bases and J 0 bases; bases outside gene matches: 10. CDR1 is LGHNA, CDR2 YNFKEQ, per germline. This CDR3 is 20 amino acids long. Here the CDR3 reads CASSQDGLAGWMSSYNEQFF. CDR3 nucleotide sequence: TGTGCCAGCAGCCAAGATGGACTAGCGGGCTGGATGAGCTCCTACAATGAGCAGTTCTTC.

The V and J genes are TRBV5-6 and TRBJ1-6, with 8 bases aligning to TRBD1. Per germline, CDR1 SGHDT and CDR2 YYEEEE. Trimming cost V 0 bases and J 7 bases; bases outside gene matches: 6. The CDR3 runs 16 residues. CDR3 DNA: TGTGCCAGCAGCTTGGCCGTCGGACAGGGAAATTCACCCCTCCACTTT. Encoded protein: CASSLAVGQGNSPLHF.

This clonotype was observed at least ten times. This sequence joins TRBV6-1 and TRBJ2-7, with D perhaps matching TRBD2 (6 bases). CDR3 length: 12 residues. V gave up 6 bases and J gave up 7 bases, with 13 bases separating them. Germline CDR1 reads MNHNS; CDR2 reads SASEGT. CDR3 residues: CASSRDSIEQYF. The CDR3 DNA reads as TGTGCCAGCAGCCGGGACTCGATTGAGCAGTACTTC.

This rearrangement joins TRBV5-1 to TRBJ1-3, with D perhaps matching TRBD1 (5 bases). The CDR3 has 15 amino acids. V was pared by 2 bases and J by 4 bases, with 13 bases between. Germline-derived CDR1 and CDR2 are SGHRS and YFSETQ. The CDR3 DNA sequence: TGCGCCAGCAGCTTTAGCAGGGAGTCGGGAAACACCATATATTTT. Its translation is CASSFSRESGNTIYF.

Many counts were recorded for this clonotype. This sequence joins TRBV20-1 and TRBJ2-3; D might be TRBD2 (6 bases). Germline assignment: CDR1 DFQATT and CDR2 SNEGSKA (reference sequence). This CDR3 region has 16 residues. V dropped 0 bases and J dropped 3 bases, with 16 bases sitting between them. The CDR3, as DNA: TGCAGTGCTAGAGATGGGGGAGGAGGACGGACAGATACGCAGTATTTT. Its translation: CSARDGGGGRTDTQYF.

The V call is TRBV2, the J call TRBJ1-2; 7 bases match TRBD1. The J segment lost 8 bases and the V segment lost 5 bases, leaving 2 bases of the junction unmatched. The CDR3 totals 11 residues. Germline V gives CDR1 SNHLY, CDR2 FYNNEI. The CDR3 region is CASSPDRGYTF. Here the CDR3 DNA reads TGTGCCAGCAGTCCGGACAGGGGCTACACCTTC.

In this sample, this clonotype turned up many times. V is TRBV5-1 and J is TRBJ2-2; D might be TRBD1 (6 bases). The length of the CDR3 is 15 residues. V shed 0 bases and J shed 3 bases, with 9 bases lying between them. Per germline, CDR1 SGHRS and CDR2 YFSETQ. The CDR3 nucleotides read TGCGCCAGCAGCTTGGTTACAGGGTACACCGGGGAGCTGTTTTTT. It yields the protein CASSLVTGYTGELFF. The full variable domain, its missing parts supplied by reference TRBV5-1 and TRBJ2-2, is KAGVTQTPRYLIKTRGQQVTLSCSPISGHRSVSWYQQTPGQGLQFLFEYFSETQRNKGNFPGRFSGRQFSNSRSEMNVSTLELGDSALYLCASSLVTGYTGELFFGEGSRLTVL.

This clonotype was counted many times. The genes are TRBV10-3 and TRBJ1-5; no definite D call. The germline V gene has CDR1 ENHRY and CDR2 SYGVKD. The CDR3 consists of 12 residues. Trimming cost V 3 bases and J 4 bases, with 4 bases left between them. In DNA, the CDR3 is TGTGCCATCAGTGACCAAAATCAGCCCCAGCATTTT. It specifies CAISDQNQPQHF.

This clonotype was detected many times. The rearrangement links TRBV30 to TRBJ2-5; D is uncertain. V lost 0 bases and J lost 4, with 3 bases in between. Germline loops: CDR1 GTSNPN, CDR2 SVGIG (reference sequence). This CDR3 has 11 residues. The CDR3 nucleotides are TGTGCCTGGAGTGTCTTAGAGACCCAGTACTTC. Protein: CAWSVLETQYF. The full variable domain, its missing parts supplied by reference TRBV30 and TRBJ2-5, is SQTIHQWPATLVQPVGSPLSLECTVEGTSNPNLYWYRQAAGRGLQLLFYSVGIGQISSEVPQNLSASRPQDRQFILSSKKLLLSDSGFYLCAWSVLETQYFGPGTRLLVL.

The sample holds many counts of this clonotype. V and J are TRBV5-1 and TRBJ2-3; 8 nucleotides line up with TRBD2. V lost 1 base, J lost 0 bases, and 7 bases stayed unmatched. The germline V gene encodes CDR1 SGHRS and CDR2 YFSETQ. The CDR3 spans 17 residues. CDR3 amino acids: CASSLWGTGGSTDTQYF. The CDR3, as DNA: TGCGCCAGCAGCTTGTGGGGGACGGGGGGGAGCACAGATACGCAGTATTTT. Drawing the rest from reference TRBV5-1 and TRBJ2-3, the complete variable domain is KAGVTQTPRYLIKTRGQQVTLSCSPISGHRSVSWYQQTPGQGLQFLFEYFSETQRNKGNFPGRFSGRQFSNSRSEMNVSTLELGDSALYLCASSLWGTGGSTDTQYFGPGTRLTVL.